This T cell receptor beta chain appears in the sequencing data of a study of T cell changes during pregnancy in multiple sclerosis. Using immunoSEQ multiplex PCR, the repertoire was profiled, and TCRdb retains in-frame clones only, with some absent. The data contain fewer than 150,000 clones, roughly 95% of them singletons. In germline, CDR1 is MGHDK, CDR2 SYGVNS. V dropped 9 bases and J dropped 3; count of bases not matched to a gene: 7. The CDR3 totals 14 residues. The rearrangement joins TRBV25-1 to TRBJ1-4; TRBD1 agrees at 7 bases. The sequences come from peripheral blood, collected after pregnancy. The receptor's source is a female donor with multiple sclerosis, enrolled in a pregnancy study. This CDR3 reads CASRQGGPNEKLFF. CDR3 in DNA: TGTGCCAGTAGACAGGGTGGACCTAATGAAAAACTGTTTTTT.